The 11 T cell receptor beta chains given below trace back to one sample, sequenced in a study of blood T cell repertoires in COVID-19. Data came from immunoSEQ multiplex PCR; TCRdb stores just in-frame clones and leaves some out. The table shows some 220,000 clones, with approximately 80% occurring only once. The sequenced material came from peripheral blood. Receptors originate from a man between 45 and 60 years old with active or convalescent COVID-19.

This chain uses TRBV11-2 with TRBJ1-3; D perhaps matches TRBD1 (5 bases). Per the germline V gene, CDR1 is SGHAT and CDR2 is FQNNGV. This CDR3 has 13 residues. Trimming took 0 bases from V and 8 from J, leaving 8 bases between them. The CDR3 sequence is CASSLDREDTIYF. CDR3 in DNA: TGTGCCAGCAGCTTAGACAGGGAGGACACCATATATTTT.

V is TRBV11-2 and J is TRBJ1-2; D gene ambiguous. The CDR3 length is 13 residues. The V and J ends lost 4 bases and 8 bases respectively, with 14 bases between them. Germline values: CDR1 SGHAT, CDR2 FQNNGV. Written as DNA, the CDR3 is TGTGCCAGCAGCTCACCGAGGAGATGGGGCTACACCTTC. Protein product: CASSSPRRWGYTF.

V is TRBV6-6 and J is TRBJ1-1; D unclear. The CDR3 spans 14 residues. Germline CDR1 is MNHNY and CDR2 is SVGAGI (reference sequence). V was shortened by 2 bases and J by 5 bases, with 12 bases between the two germline ends. Written as DNA, the CDR3 is TGTGCCAGCAGTTACGCGGGGAGTCGAACTGAAGCTTTCTTT. It translates to CASSYAGSRTEAFF.

The V call is TRBV6-2 or TRBV6-3, the J call TRBJ2-4; D gene unclear. CDR3 size: 15 residues. Germline CDR1 MNHEY, CDR2 SVGEGT. V gave up 4 bases and J gave up 0 bases, with 10 bases separating them. In DNA form, the CDR3 reads TGTGCCAGCAGTTTTTCCCCCGTAGCCAAAAACATTCAGTACTTC. It yields the protein CASSFSPVAKNIQYF.

V gene TRBV2 combines with J gene TRBJ1-2; D remains ambiguous. V lost 5 bases and J lost 2, with 12 bases in between. CDR1 is SNHLY and CDR2 is FYNNEI in the germline V gene. This CDR3 comprises 14 residues. CDR3 residues: CASSSGRGNYGYTF. CDR3 sequence (DNA): TGTGCCAGCAGTTCAGGTCGAGGGAACTATGGCTACACCTTC.

The chain recombines TRBV4-3 with TRBJ2-1; D gene ambiguous. V lost 0 bases and J 4 bases, leaving 10 bases between the germline ends. The CDR3 has 15 amino acids. Germline loops: CDR1 LGHNA, CDR2 YSLEER. Here the CDR3 reads CASSQDGARYNEQFF. DNA for the CDR3: TGCGCCAGCAGCCAAGACGGAGCTCGGTACAATGAGCAGTTCTTC.

The chain has TRBV28 and TRBJ1-6; D may be TRBD1 (6 bases). V lost 2 bases and J 6 bases, leaving 11 bases between the germline ends. The germline V gene encodes CDR1 MDHEN and CDR2 SYDVKM. The CDR3 runs to 15 residues. The CDR3 DNA reads TGTGCCAGCAGTTTACCCACAGGGATTAATTCACCCCTCCACTTT. This sequence encodes CASSLPTGINSPLHF.

The chain has TRBV2 and TRBJ1-1; a possible D gene is TRBD1 (5 bases). The CDR3 loop spans 13 amino acids. Germline values: CDR1 SNHLY, CDR2 FYNNEI. V gave up 3 bases and J gave up 5 bases, with 10 bases separating them. The CDR3 here is CASSDVGGTEAFF. CDR3 bases: TGTGCCAGCAGTGATGTCGGGGGGACTGAAGCTTTCTTT.

The chain's CDR3 is CASSSGQAYRSEQFF. The CDR3 DNA sequence: TGTGCCAGCAGCTCTGGACAGGCCTATCGTAGTGAGCAGTTCTTC. This rearrangement joins TRBV7-6 to TRBJ2-1; 7 bases align to TRBD1. The CDR3 length is 15 residues. Looked up from germline, CDR1 is SGHVS and CDR2 is FNYEAQ. With 4 bases clipped from V and 9 bases from J, the junction kept 12 bases outside the gene matches.

The chain joins TRBV3-1 (or the pseudogene TRBV3-2) to TRBJ1-6, with unresolved D. The CDR3 sequence is 15 residues long. CDR1 is LGHDT, CDR2 YNNKEL, per germline (reference sequence). V was clipped by 4 bases and J by 9 bases, with 16 bases between them. CDR3 sequence (DNA): TGTGCCAGCAGCCCCGGGCGACTGGGGAGTTCACCCCTCCACTTT. This translates into CASSPGRLGSSPLHF.

V is TRBV5-6 and J is TRBJ1-1, with 8 bases matching TRBD1. CDR1 is SGHDT and CDR2 is YYEEEE in the germline V gene. The ends lost 1 base at V and 5 bases at J; junction bases unmatched: 4. The CDR3 spans 14 residues. CDR3 sequence (DNA): TGTGCCAGCAGCTTGATACAGGGGGGTACTGAAGCTTTCTTT. It yields the protein CASSLIQGGTEAFF.